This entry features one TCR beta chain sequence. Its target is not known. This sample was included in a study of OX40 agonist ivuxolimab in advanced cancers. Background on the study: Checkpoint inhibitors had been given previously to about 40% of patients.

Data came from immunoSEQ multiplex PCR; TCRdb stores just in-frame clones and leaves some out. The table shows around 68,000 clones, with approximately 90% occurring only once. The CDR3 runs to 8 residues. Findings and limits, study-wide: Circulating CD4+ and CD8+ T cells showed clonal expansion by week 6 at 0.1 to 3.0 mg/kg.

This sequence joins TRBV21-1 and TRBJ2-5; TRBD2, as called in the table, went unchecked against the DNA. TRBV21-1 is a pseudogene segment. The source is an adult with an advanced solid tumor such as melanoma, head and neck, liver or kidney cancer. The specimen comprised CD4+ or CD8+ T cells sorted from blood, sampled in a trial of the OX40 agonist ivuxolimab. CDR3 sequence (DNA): TGTGCCAGCAGCAATATCGACTTC. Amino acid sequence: CASSNIDF.